Listed below are T cell receptor beta chains from one sample, sequenced in a study of monozygotic twins with inflammatory bowel disease. Each CDR3 protein gets one entry in TCRdb, which reprocessed the 5' RACE reads and gives no DNA. The sample's table shows tens of thousands of distinct CDR3 sequences. Sequenced material: blood. The receptors originated from a human donor with ulcerative colitis or Crohn's disease, or a healthy co-twin of an affected twin (not recorded which). Both conserved end residues are part of each CDR3. The order of the fields is V gene, CDR3 length, clone size, J gene, CDR3 protein. Clone size is shown for a subset of rows, as once, few, many or a class of expanded clone.

TRBV4-2,16,-,TRBJ1-6,CASSQEIGTVNSPLHF
TRBV12-3/TRBV12-4,17,-,TRBJ1-6,CASSQTGGGSYNSPLHF
TRBV4-1,14,-,TRBJ1-2,CVSSRPGANYGYTF
TRBV20-1,12,-,TRBJ1-5,CSARDLNQPQHF
TRBV6-6,14,-,TRBJ2-2,CASTLAGVGGELFF
TRBV7-9,15,-,TRBJ2-1,CASSPIRDSYNEQFF
TRBV15,14,-,TRBJ2-1,CATSRSGLDNEQFF
TRBV5-1,15,-,TRBJ1-1,CASSLRAFMNTEAFF
TRBV5-4,15,-,TRBJ2-1,CASSLGTSPYNEQFF
TRBV20-1,15,-,TRBJ2-3,CSAPLGAGEGDTQYF
TRBV4-1,16,-,TRBJ2-1,CASSQEGEQAYNEQFF
TRBV7-2,14,-,TRBJ2-1,CASSLVTAYNEQFF
TRBV18,15,-,TRBJ2-2,CASSPGQRSAGELFF
TRBV27,14,-,TRBJ1-4,CASSLGTTHGQLFF
TRBV7-8,15,-,TRBJ2-3,CASSLGGSGTDTQYF
TRBV19,13,-,TRBJ1-1,CASRHLSYPEAFF
TRBV5-1,13,-,TRBJ1-1,CASSLGGSIEAFF
TRBV6-5,16,-,TRBJ1-3,CASSYRQLASGNTIYF
TRBV18,14,-,TRBJ2-7,CASSWGANSYEQYF
TRBV5-4,19,medium-sized,TRBJ1-1,CASRPAAGGFYRVNTEAFF
TRBV5-1,13,-,TRBJ1-1,CASRLGENTEAFF
TRBV3-1,13,-,TRBJ2-7,CASSQRDISEQYF
TRBV6-1,16,-,TRBJ2-4,CASRPSGVGAKNIQYF
TRBV10-3,16,-,TRBJ1-1,CAISSRLGGLGTEAFF
TRBV20-1,15,-,TRBJ2-3,CSARKRGGIPDTQYF
TRBV5-1,16,-,TRBJ2-1,CASSLLTGSTNNEQFF
TRBV7-8,19,-,TRBJ1-3,CASSSDRFAAVSKGNTIYF
TRBV18,14,-,TRBJ2-7,CASSPTGSTYEQYF
TRBV12-3/TRBV12-4,14,-,TRBJ2-2,CASSLSLGIGELFF
TRBV3-1,14,-,TRBJ1-4,CASSLTGIGEKLFF
TRBV6-4,15,-,TRBJ2-3,CASSEAGGEADTQYF
TRBV12-3/TRBV12-4,15,-,TRBJ2-7,CASSLFGTSGYEQYF
TRBV6-1,16,-,TRBJ2-2,CASSKDRGAYTGELFF
TRBV24-1,14,-,TRBJ2-1,CATSDSRQHYEQFF
TRBV7-2,15,-,TRBJ2-1,CASSYSGGHYNEQFF
TRBV6-5,13,-,TRBJ1-1,CASSFPGQSEAFF
TRBV18,14,-,TRBJ1-3,CASSPPGQRFTIYF
TRBV7-2,14,-,TRBJ2-7,CASSLGGGAYEQYF
TRBV19,22,-,TRBJ1-5,CASSIGLLFNTWRQGTDQPQHF
TRBV5-1,14,-,TRBJ2-1,CASSGESSYNEQFF
TRBV7-2,13,-,TRBJ1-5,CASSPDRDQPQHF
TRBV20-1,16,-,TRBJ2-7,CSARKSSGGLLYEQYF
TRBV18,15,-,TRBJ2-7,CASSPPGQGAYEQYF
TRBV18,17,-,TRBJ2-1,CASSPGQGRVGYNEQFF
TRBV15,15,-,TRBJ1-1,CATSRVVLTGTEAFF
TRBV5-1,14,-,TRBJ1-1,CASSGPGPNTEAFF
TRBV5-1,16,-,TRBJ2-2,CASSVLGTENTGELFF
TRBV20-1,15,-,TRBJ2-3,CSARLSVPSTDTQYF
TRBV5-1,13,-,TRBJ2-3,CASSTQGADTQYF
TRBV5-1,13,-,TRBJ1-4,CASSLGRAKKLFF
TRBV6-4,13,-,TRBJ2-1,CASSVGVNNEQFF
TRBV5-1,16,-,TRBJ1-6,CASSFSDRVGNSPLHF
TRBV5-1,17,-,TRBJ2-5,CASSLGPGRSPSETQYF
TRBV27,14,-,TRBJ2-3,CASSARGRTDTQYF
TRBV12-3/TRBV12-4,14,-,TRBJ1-2,CASSFGGQGDGYTF
TRBV5-1,14,-,TRBJ1-5,CASSLGIGVQPQHF
TRBV20-1,16,-,TRBJ2-7,CSARDSGRAGTYEQYF
TRBV19,13,-,TRBJ2-2,CASSGGYTGELFF